A single sample is the source of the 20 T cell receptor beta chains below, sequenced in a study of T cells in Graves' hyperthyroidism and ophthalmopathy. The TCR beta CDR3 regions underwent amplification using RNA transcripts as the source. During a first-round RT-PCR of the TCR CDR3, the HTBI primer set was used. TCRdb reprocessed the multiplex PCR reads via MiXCR and lists one record per CDR3 protein. Among 300,000 to 400,000 distinct CDR3 sequences listed, roughly 18% were seen once. Input material: blood. The receptors were gathered from a woman aged 45-65 years with Graves' hyperthyroidism.

This clonotype appeared many times. V gene TRBV2 combines with J gene TRBJ2-7, with 7 nucleotides matching TRBD2. The ends lost 7 bases at V and 7 bases at J; junction bases unmatched: 13. The CDR3 contains 14 residues. Germline CDR1 reads SNHLY; CDR2 reads FYNNEI. CDR3 residues: CASNLASGPSEQYV. Here the CDR3 DNA reads TGTGCCAGCAATTTGGCTAGCGGACCTTCTGAGCAGTACGTC.

The chain combines TRBV25-1 with TRBJ1-1, with D possibly TRBD1 on 6 matching bases. The CDR3 is made up of 15 amino acids. CDR1 and CDR2 from the germline V gene are MGHDK and SYGVNS. V dropped 9 bases and J dropped 7 bases, with 24 bases sitting between them. The DNA for the CDR3 is TGTGCCAGTTGCGGAGGGGGAGTGGGGAGGTATGAAGCTTTCTTT. Protein: CASCGGGVGRYEAFF.

The gene calls are TRBV5-1 and TRBJ2-2; D unclear. The germline V gene encodes CDR1 SGHRS and CDR2 YFSETQ. Trimming removed 6 bases at V and 4 bases at J, with 7 bases between. There are 12 residues in the CDR3. In nucleotides, the CDR3 is TGCGCCAGCAAGATGGGCACCGGGGAGCTGTTTTTT. It encodes CASKMGTGELFF.

Comments on this clonotype: The CDR3 ends on some other residue instead of the conserved phenylalanine or tryptophan, so this is likely a read error. The CDR3 loop reads CASSLRGSYGYTL. CDR3 bases: TGTGCCAGCAGCTTGCGGGGGAGCTATGGCTACACCCTC. V is TRBV5-6 and J is TRBJ1-2; D possibly corresponds to TRBD1 (5 bases). The germline V and J ends were trimmed by 1 base and 4 bases, with 8 bases remaining between them. Germline CDR1 is SGHDT and CDR2 is YYEEEE. This CDR3 has 13 residues.

This clonotype came up a few times. One base away lies a much larger clone, so this may be a sequencing read error. V and J are TRBV7-2 and TRBJ1-1; no clear D. CDR1 is SGHTA and CDR2 is FQGNSA in the germline V gene. The V end lost 1 base, the J end lost 1 base, and 7 bases lay between the germline ends. The CDR3 sequence is 14 residues long. The CDR3 sequence: CASSLGVANTEAFF. The CDR3 nucleotides are TGTGCCAGCAGCTTAGGGGTAGCGAACACTGAAGCTTTCTTT.

The J gene is TRBJ1-2, the V gene TRBV19; 9 bases are shared with TRBD1. V lost 10 bases and J lost 7; bases outside the gene matches: 7. Germline V gene sequence: CDR1 LNHDA, CDR2 SQIVND (reference sequence). The CDR3 sequence is 12 residues long. CDR3 loop: CATQDRGGGYTF. The CDR3 nucleotides are TGTGCCACCCAGGACAGGGGCGGTGGCTACACCTTC.

The chain links TRBV5-8 to TRBJ2-3, with D perhaps being TRBD1 or TRBD2 (5 bases each). Germline V gene lookup returns CDR1 SGHTS and CDR2 YDEGEE. Trimming left V 3 bases short and J 5 bases short, with 16 bases between. CDR3 length: 15 amino acids. The CDR3 region is CASSSGTILGDTQYF. The CDR3 nucleotides are TGTGCCAGCAGCTCGGGGACCATCCTCGGAGATACGCAGTATTTT.

There are a few counts of this clonotype. The V call is TRBV9, the J call TRBJ1-6; the D is unclear. The germline V and J ends were trimmed by 4 bases and 8 bases, with 10 bases remaining between them. In germline, CDR1 is SGDLS, CDR2 YYNGEE. This CDR3 region has 13 residues. For the CDR3, the DNA is TGTGCCAGCAGCCCCGAGGGAGATTCACCCCTCCACTTT. Amino acids: CASSPEGDSPLHF.

With respect to this clonotype: A much larger clone differs by one base, so this may be a read error. The chain combines TRBV28 with TRBJ1-1; D is unclear. V dropped 7 bases and J dropped 7 bases, with 13 bases sitting between them. This CDR3 comprises 12 residues. CDR1 and CDR2 (germline): MDHEN, SYDVKM. The CDR3 reads CASNPRGGEAFF. In DNA, the CDR3 is TGTGCCAGCAACCCCAGAGGTGGTGAAGCTTTCTTT. Complete variable domain (other parts from reference TRBV28 and TRBJ1-1): DVKVTQSSRYLVKRTGEKVFLECVQDMDHENMFWYRQDPGLGLRLIYFSYDVKMKEKGDIPEGYSVSREKKERFSLILESASTNQTSMYLCASNPRGGEAFFGQGTRLTVV.

The chain carries TRBV5-6 and TRBJ1-1; D gene ambiguous. CDR1 is SGHDT and CDR2 is YYEEEE in the germline V gene. The V end was cut by 3 bases, the J end by 3 bases, with 15 bases between. The CDR3 covers 15 residues. In DNA, the CDR3 is TGTGCCAGCAGCTCATTCCCTCTAGTCGACACTGAAGCTTTCTTT. Translation: CASSSFPLVDTEAFF. The full variable domain, completed using reference TRBV5-6 and TRBJ1-1, is DAGVTQSPTHLIKTRGQQVTLRCSPKSGHDTVSWYQQALGQGPQFIFQYYEEEERQRGNFPDRFSGHQFPNYSSELNVNALLLGDSALYLCASSSFPLVDTEAFFGQGTRLTVV.

The V call is TRBV7-9, the J call TRBJ2-7; D ambiguous. CDR3 length: 14 amino acids. The V end was cut by 5 bases, the J end by 4 bases, with 15 bases between. In germline, CDR1 is SEHNR, CDR2 FQNEAQ (reference sequence). The CDR3, as DNA: TGTGCCAGCAGCCCCGAGACCGGCCGTTACGAGCAGTACTTC. It translates to CASSPETGRYEQYF.

The table lists this clonotype with many counts. The rearrangement uses TRBV3-1 and TRBJ2-2; 11 bases are a match to TRBD1. From germline, CDR1 is LGHDT and CDR2 YNNKEL (reference sequence). The ends lost 4 bases at V and 6 bases at J; junction bases unmatched: 10. The CDR3 has 17 residues. The CDR3 reads CASSLNAPGQGAGELFF. In nucleotides, the CDR3 is TGTGCCAGCAGCCTGAATGCCCCGGGACAGGGGGCCGGGGAGCTGTTTTTT.

This clonotype was recorded at least ten times. This rearrangement joins TRBV18 to TRBJ2-1; 9 bases are a match to TRBD2. V trimming: 3 bases; J trimming: 3 bases; junction bases outside the gene matches: 12. Germline CDR1 KGHSH, CDR2 LQKENI. CDR3 size: 18 residues. This CDR3 reads CASSPGSSSGAIYNEQFF. For the CDR3, the DNA is TGTGCCAGCTCACCGGGTTCTTCTAGCGGGGCCATCTACAATGAGCAGTTCTTC.

This clonotype was counted many times. This rearrangement joins TRBV9 to TRBJ1-2; 8 bases align to TRBD1. This CDR3 is built from 16 residues. Germline-derived CDR1 and CDR2 are SGDLS and YYNGEE. V trimming: 0 bases; J trimming: 2 bases; junction bases outside the gene matches: 6. DNA for the CDR3: TGTGCCAGCAGCGTAGGTCCCGGGACAGGAAACTATGGCTACACCTTC. This sequence encodes CASSVGPGTGNYGYTF.

This clonotype appeared many times. The J gene is TRBJ2-5, the V gene TRBV12-3 or TRBV12-4, with 7 bases identical to TRBD2. V was pared by 7 bases and J by 1 base, with 9 bases of the junction left unmatched. The CDR3 length is 15 residues. CDR3 residues: CASNSGIGIQETQYF. The CDR3 DNA reads TGTGCCAGCAACAGCGGGATTGGGATCCAAGAGACCCAGTACTTC.

This clonotype was counted once. The V and J genes are TRBV6-2 or TRBV6-3 and TRBJ1-1; 7 bases fit TRBD1. The CDR3 length is 13 residues. From germline, CDR1 is MNHEY and CDR2 SVGEGT. The V segment lost 5 bases and the J segment 11 bases; nucleotides outside the gene matches: 11. The CDR3 bases are TGTGCCAGCAGTCTACGACAGGGCCCGGATGCTTTCTTT. Amino acid sequence: CASSLRQGPDAFF.

This clonotype was found a few times. This chain connects TRBV29-1 to TRBJ1-1; 8 bases fit TRBD1. Germline V gene data show CDR1 as SQVTM and CDR2 as ANQGSEA. The CDR3 totals 12 residues. J gave up 6 bases and V 5 bases, and 5 bases lay outside the gene matches. The CDR3, as DNA: TGCAGCGTTCTGGCAGGGGGCCCTGAAGCTTTCTTT. It is translated as CSVLAGGPEAFF.

This clonotype came up many times. DNA for the CDR3: TGTGCCAGCTCAACCGGGACAGGAGGCAATCAGCCCCAGCATTTT. Translated: CASSTGTGGNQPQHF. The chain couples TRBV18 to TRBJ1-5; the match to TRBD1 covers 8 bases. The CDR3 spans 15 residues. In germline, CDR1 is KGHSH, CDR2 LQKENI. V lost 5 bases and J lost 2; bases outside the gene matches: 5.

The chain employs TRBV6-5 and TRBJ2-7, with unresolved D. Germline CDR1 is MNHEY and CDR2 is SVGAGI. The V end was cut by 4 bases, the J end by 3 bases, with 10 bases between. The CDR3 consists of 13 residues. This chain's CDR3 is CASSLGKNYEQYV. The CDR3 DNA sequence: TGTGCCAGCAGTTTGGGCAAAAACTACGAGCAGTACGTC.

A few counts support this clonotype. The chain combines TRBV5-8 with TRBJ2-1; D not resolved. V lost 2 bases and J 9 bases, leaving 18 bases between the germline ends. Looked up from germline, CDR1 is SGHTS and CDR2 is YDEGEE. The CDR3 is 15 residues long. As DNA, the CDR3 is TGTGCCAGCAGCTTAGGGCTACCCCCGGTGGGTGAGCAGTTCTTC. Its translation: CASSLGLPPVGEQFF.